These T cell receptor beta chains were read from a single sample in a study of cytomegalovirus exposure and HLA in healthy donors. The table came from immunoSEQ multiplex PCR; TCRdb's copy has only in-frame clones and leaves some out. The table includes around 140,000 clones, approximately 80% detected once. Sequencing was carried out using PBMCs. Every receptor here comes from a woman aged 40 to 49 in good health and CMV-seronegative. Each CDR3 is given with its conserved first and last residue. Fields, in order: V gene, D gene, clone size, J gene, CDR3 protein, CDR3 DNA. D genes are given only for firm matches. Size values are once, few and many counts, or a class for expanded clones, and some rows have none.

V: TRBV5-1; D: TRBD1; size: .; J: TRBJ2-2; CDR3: CASSPSMTGSTGELFF; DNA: TGCGCCAGCAGCCCCTCTATGACAGGGAGCACCGGGGAGCTGTTTTTT
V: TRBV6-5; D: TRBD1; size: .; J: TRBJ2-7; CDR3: CASRIGQGGSYEQYF; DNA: TGTGCCAGCAGAATCGGACAGGGTGGATCCTACGAGCAGTACTTC
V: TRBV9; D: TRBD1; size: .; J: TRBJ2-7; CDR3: CASTAGTGGREQYF; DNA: TGTGCCAGCACCGCCGGGACAGGGGGACGGGAGCAGTACTTC
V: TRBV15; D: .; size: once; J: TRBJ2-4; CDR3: CATSRAGLGKNIQYF; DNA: TGTGCCACCAGCAGAGCAGGGCTTGGCAAAAACATTCAGTACTTC
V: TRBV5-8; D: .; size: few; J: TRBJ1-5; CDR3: CASYPRGRDNQPQHF; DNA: TGTGCCAGCTATCCGCGCGGGCGGGACAATCAGCCCCAGCATTTT
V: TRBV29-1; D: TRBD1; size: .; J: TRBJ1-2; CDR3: CSADGGTVYGYTF; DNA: TGCAGCGCCGACGGCGGGACAGTCTATGGCTACACCTTC
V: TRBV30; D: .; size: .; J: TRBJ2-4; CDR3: CAWSPGLRGQRYF; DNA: TGTGCCTGGAGCCCTGGATTAAGGGGACAACGGTACTTC
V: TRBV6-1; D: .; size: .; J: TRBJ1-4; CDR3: CASSAHPGQVGEKLFF; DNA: TGTGCCAGCAGTGCACATCCGGGACAAGTTGGTGAAAAACTGTTTTTT
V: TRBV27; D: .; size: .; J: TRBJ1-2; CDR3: CASSPLRHYGYTF; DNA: TGTGCCAGCAGTCCCCTCAGGCACTATGGCTACACCTTC
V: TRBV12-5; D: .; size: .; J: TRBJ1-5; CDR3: CASVVRDGNQPQHF; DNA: TGTGCTAGTGTGGTCAGGGATGGCAATCAGCCCCAGCATTTT
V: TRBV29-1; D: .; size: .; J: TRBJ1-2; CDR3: CSAGDGTIYGYTF; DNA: TGCAGCGCGGGGGACGGTACGATCTATGGCTACACCTTC
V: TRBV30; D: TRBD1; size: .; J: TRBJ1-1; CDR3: CACARQGASEAFF; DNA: TGTGCCTGCGCCCGACAGGGGGCCTCTGAAGCTTTCTTT
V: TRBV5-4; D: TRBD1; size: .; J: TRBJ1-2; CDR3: CASSFRDRGNYGYTF; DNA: TGTGCCAGCAGCTTCCGGGACAGGGGAAATTATGGCTACACCTTC
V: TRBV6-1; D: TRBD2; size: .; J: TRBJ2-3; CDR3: CASSPSGGWTDTQYF; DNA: TGTGCCAGCAGCCCTAGCGGTGGATGGACAGATACGCAGTATTTT
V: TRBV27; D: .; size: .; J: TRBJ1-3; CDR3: CASSSEWGRGGNTIYF; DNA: TGTGCCAGCAGTTCAGAGTGGGGGCGCGGTGGAAACACCATATATTTT
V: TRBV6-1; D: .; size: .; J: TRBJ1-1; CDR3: CASSEAWENAEAFF; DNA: TGTGCCAGCAGTGAAGCTTGGGAGAACGCTGAAGCTTTCTTT
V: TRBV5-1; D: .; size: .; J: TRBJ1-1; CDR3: CASRGGRVLDTEAFF; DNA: TGCGCCAGCAGGGGGGGGAGGGTTTTGGACACTGAAGCTTTCTTT
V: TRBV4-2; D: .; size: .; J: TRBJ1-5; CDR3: CASSQEAVGQPQHF; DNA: TGTGCCAGCAGCCAAGAAGCGGTAGGCCAGCCCCAGCATTTT
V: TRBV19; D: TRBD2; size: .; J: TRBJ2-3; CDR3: CASSPQEGGATDTQYF; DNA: TGTGCCAGTAGCCCCCAAGAGGGAGGGGCCACAGATACGCAGTATTTT
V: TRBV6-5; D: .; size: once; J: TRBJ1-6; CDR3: CASSYSRSSYNSPLHF; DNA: TGTGCCAGCAGTTACTCTCGGAGCTCCTATAATTCACCCCTCCACTTT
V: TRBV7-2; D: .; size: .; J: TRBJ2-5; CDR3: CASSFVQTTNQETQYF; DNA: TGTGCCAGCAGCTTTGTACAGACTACAAACCAAGAGACCCAGTACTTC
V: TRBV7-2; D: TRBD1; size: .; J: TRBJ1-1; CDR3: CASSERRQGGTFF; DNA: TGTGCCAGCAGCGAAAGACGACAGGGAGGAACTTTCTTT
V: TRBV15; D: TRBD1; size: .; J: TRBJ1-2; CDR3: CATSTRQGTYGYTF; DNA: TGTGCCACCAGCACTCGACAGGGGACTTATGGCTACACCTTC
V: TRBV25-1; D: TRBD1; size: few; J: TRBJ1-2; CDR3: CASSEVSRTGDGYTF; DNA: TGTGCCAGCAGTGAAGTCTCTCGGACAGGCGACGGCTACACCTTC
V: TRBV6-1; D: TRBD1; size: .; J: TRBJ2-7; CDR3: CASSYDRVEQYF; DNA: TGTGCCAGCAGTTATGACAGGGTTGAGCAGTACTTC
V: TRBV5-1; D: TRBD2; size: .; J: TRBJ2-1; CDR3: CASSRTIKLAGSYNEQFF; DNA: TGCGCCAGCAGTAGAACCATTAAACTAGCGGGGTCCTACAATGAGCAGTTCTTC
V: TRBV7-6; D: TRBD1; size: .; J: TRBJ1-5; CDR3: CASSALTGGDQPQHF; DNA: TGTGCCAGCAGCGCTTTAACAGGGGGCGATCAGCCCCAGCATTTT
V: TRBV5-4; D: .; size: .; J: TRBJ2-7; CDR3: CASSLAVDPYEQYF; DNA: TGTGCCAGCAGCTTGGCCGTAGATCCCTACGAGCAGTACTTC
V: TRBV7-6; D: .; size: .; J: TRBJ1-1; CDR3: CASSLKPQGPHTEAFF; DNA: TGTGCCAGCAGCCTAAAACCTCAGGGTCCGCACACTGAAGCTTTCTTT
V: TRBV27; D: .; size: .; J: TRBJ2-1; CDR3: CASSFKGPGQGSYNEQFF; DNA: TGTGCCAGCAGTTTTAAGGGCCCGGGACAAGGCTCCTACAATGAGCAGTTCTTC
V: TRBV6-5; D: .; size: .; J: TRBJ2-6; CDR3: CASRYDRFNVLTF; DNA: TGTGCCAGCAGGTACGACAGGTTCAACGTCCTGACTTTC
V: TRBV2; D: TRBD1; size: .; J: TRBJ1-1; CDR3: CASSTGKGTGNSEAFF; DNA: TGTGCCAGCAGTACAGGAAAGGGGACAGGGAACAGTGAAGCTTTCTTT
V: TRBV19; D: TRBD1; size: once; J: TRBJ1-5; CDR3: CASWDRSNQPQHF; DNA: TGTGCCAGTTGGGACAGAAGCAATCAGCCCCAGCATTTT
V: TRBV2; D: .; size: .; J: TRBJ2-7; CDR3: CASSLDRYEQYF; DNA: TGTGCCAGCAGTTTGGACAGATACGAGCAGTACTTC
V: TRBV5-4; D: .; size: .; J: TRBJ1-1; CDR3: CASSFGGAITEAFF; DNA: TGTGCCAGCAGCTTTGGGGGCGCGATCACTGAAGCTTTCTTT
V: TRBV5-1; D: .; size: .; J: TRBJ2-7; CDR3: CASSLVAGASGMDEQYF; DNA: TGCGCCAGCAGCTTGGTGGCGGGGGCGTCTGGGATGGACGAGCAGTACTTC
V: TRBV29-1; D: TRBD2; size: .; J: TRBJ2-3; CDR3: CSVTGLAGGLDTQYF; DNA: TGCAGCGTCACCGGACTAGCGGGGGGTCTGGATACGCAGTATTTT
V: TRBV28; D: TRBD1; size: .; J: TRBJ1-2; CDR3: CASMAGGAMLYGYTF; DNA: TGTGCCAGCATGGCAGGGGGTGCGATGCTCTATGGCTACACCTTC
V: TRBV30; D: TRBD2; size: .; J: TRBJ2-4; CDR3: CAWNLAGAKNIQYF; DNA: TGTGCCTGGAATCTAGCGGGGGCCAAAAACATTCAGTACTTC
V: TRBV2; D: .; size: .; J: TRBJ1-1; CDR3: CAGLGLGNSEAFF; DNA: TGTGCCGGCTTGGGACTGGGTAACTCTGAAGCTTTCTTT
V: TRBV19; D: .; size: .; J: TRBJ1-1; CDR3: CASSATPQAKNTEAFF; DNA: TGTGCCAGTAGTGCCACCCCACAAGCGAAGAACACTGAAGCTTTCTTT
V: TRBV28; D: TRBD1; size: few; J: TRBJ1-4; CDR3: CASSPGRQGWGEKLFF; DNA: TGTGCCAGCAGTCCTGGCCGACAGGGTTGGGGTGAAAAACTGTTTTTT
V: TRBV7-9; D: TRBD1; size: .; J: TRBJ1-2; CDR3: CASSFEAGTGFNGYTF; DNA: TGTGCCAGCAGCTTTGAAGCCGGGACAGGGTTTAATGGCTACACCTTC
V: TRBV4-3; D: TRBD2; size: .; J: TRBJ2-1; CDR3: CASSQEGLAGSNEQFF; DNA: TGCGCCAGCAGCCAAGAAGGACTAGCGGGGAGCAATGAGCAGTTCTTC
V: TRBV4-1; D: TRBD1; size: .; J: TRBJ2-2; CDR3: CASSQLRDRNTGELFF; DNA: TGCGCCAGCAGCCAACTCCGGGACAGAAACACCGGGGAGCTGTTTTTT
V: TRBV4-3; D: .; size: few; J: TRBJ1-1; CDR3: CASSQEGRSVSQGTEAFF; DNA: TGCGCCAGCAGCCAAGAGGGTAGGAGTGTTTCTCAAGGCACTGAAGCTTTCTTT
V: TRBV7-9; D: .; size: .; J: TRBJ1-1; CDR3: CASSSEARTTEAFF; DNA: TGTGCCAGCAGCTCCGAAGCGCGAACCACTGAAGCTTTCTTT
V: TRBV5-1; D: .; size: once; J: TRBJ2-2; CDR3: CASSLAANGVTGELFF; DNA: TGCGCCAGCAGCTTGGCCGCTAACGGGGTCACCGGGGAGCTGTTTTTT
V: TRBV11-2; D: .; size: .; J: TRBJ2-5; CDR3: CASSPTFRESQETQYF; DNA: TGTGCCAGCAGCCCAACTTTCCGGGAGTCACAAGAGACCCAGTACTTC